The clone carrying this TCR beta chain was counted once. The CDR3 is made up of 15 amino acids. Germline V CDR1 and CDR2: MDHEN, SYDVKM. V shed 1 base and J shed 0 bases, with 6 bases lying between them. The source of the sample is a study of T cell changes during pregnancy in multiple sclerosis. Profiling relied on immunoSEQ multiplex PCR, and the TCRdb table lists in-frame clones only, not all of them. The sample shows tens of thousands of clones, 91% of them seen only once. This TCR derives from a female donor in good health, enrolled as a control in a pregnancy study. The chain recombines TRBV28 with TRBJ1-4; D remains unclear. This sample comprised peripheral blood, obtained in the first trimester of pregnancy. CDR3 coding DNA: TGTGCCAGCAGTTTATCGGTCGCAACTAATGAAAAACTGTTTTTT. This codes for CASSLSVATNEKLFF. Drawing the rest from reference TRBV28 and TRBJ1-4, the complete variable domain is DVKVTQSSRYLVKRTGEKVFLECVQDMDHENMFWYRQDPGLGLRLIYFSYDVKMKEKGDIPEGYSVSREKKERFSLILESASTNQTSMYLCASSLSVATNEKLFFGSGTQLSVL.